Here is one TCR beta chain with its context. Its antigen is unknown. This PCR relied on a set of 60 Vbeta primers and 13 Jbeta primers. Some clones are missing from TCRdb's copy, which holds only in-frame ones; the method was immunoSEQ multiplex PCR. The listing records approximately 52,000 clones. The data belong to a study of cytomegalovirus exposure and HLA in healthy donors. In germline, CDR1 is MNHEY, CDR2 SVGAGI. V lost 6 bases, J lost 0 bases, and 7 bases stayed unmatched. The CDR3 is made up of 15 amino acids. Whole-study results and caveats: Most CMV-associated TCR beta chains were later found to appear HLA-restricted. Sequencing likely produced, as an artifact, a cluster of highly shared sequence variants.

This receptor was taken from a middle-aged man in good health and CMV-seropositive. The chain is built from TRBV6-5 and TRBJ2-7; TRBD2 matches 8 bases. Material: PBMCs. As DNA, the CDR3 is TGTGCCAGCAGGAAGAGCGGGGGCAGCTCCTACGAGCAGTACTTC. Its protein product is CASRKSGGSSYEQYF.